This TCR beta chain stems from a study of vaccination effects on CD4 cells after COVID-19. Study summary: Post-vaccine sample collection fell at a median of 72 days after the second dose.

Expansion with viral peptide pools was applied to antigen-specific CD4+ T cells by the ViraFEST assay prior to sequencing. At the end of 9 to 11 days of culture, CD4+ T cells were isolated. Either the mRNA-1273 or the BNT162b2 vaccine was given to participants as two doses. Approximately 2.1 million PBMC were placed in each well, which was supplemented with roughly 9.1 IU/ml IL-2 and roughly 10 ug/ml peptides. Half the medium was replaced with IL-2 medium on days 3 and 7. V was shortened by 5 bases and J by 2 bases, with 27 bases between the two germline ends. CDR3 length equals 19 residues. CDR1 and CDR2 (germline): GTSNPN, SVGIG (reference sequence). As concerns this clone: What it binds is not known.

Assay used: immunoSEQ multiplex PCR; TCRdb lists only in-frame clones, some missing. The repertoire consists of 24,000 or so clones, with 69% occurring once and the leading ten covering around 8.2%. The specimen comprised CD4+ T cells from PBMCs cultured with SARS-CoV-2 spike peptides, sampled after COVID-19 vaccination. This clonotype originated in a human donor who received a COVID-19 vaccine. This chain links TRBV30 with TRBJ1-4; D remains unclear. For the CDR3, the DNA is TGTGCCTGGTTATCAAAGCCGGCTAGGACGCTACGCACTAATGAAAAACTGTTTTTT. Translated: CAWLSKPARTLRTNEKLFF.